These 4 T cell receptor beta chains share one sample of origin, sequenced in a study of cytomegalovirus exposure and HLA in healthy donors. It was with 60 Vbeta and 13 Jbeta primers that the PCR ran. TCRdb's table, derived via immunoSEQ multiplex PCR, lists solely in-frame clones and lacks some. Among around 130,000 clones listed, approximately 72% were seen once. Sequencing was done on a sample of PBMCs. The receptors shown here come from a woman aged 55-69 years in good health and CMV-seronegative.

The J gene is TRBJ2-4, the V gene TRBV6-1, with 11 positions matching TRBD2. CDR3 length: 18 residues. V lost 2 bases to trimming and J lost 0 bases; unmatched junction nucleotides: 6. The germline gives CDR1 MNHNS, CDR2 SASEGT. Written as DNA, the CDR3 is TGTGCCAGCAGTGAAAAGGGGACTAGCGGCCTAGCCAAAAACATTCAGTACTTC. As protein: CASSEKGTSGLAKNIQYF.

The chain couples TRBV7-8 to TRBJ1-5, with 12 bases that match TRBD1. This CDR3 contains 19 residues. Germline CDR1 and CDR2: SGHVS and FQNEAQ. The trim removed 5 bases at V and 1 base at J, leaving 12 bases unmatched. CDR3 protein: CASSRNPGQGASSNQPQHF. For the CDR3, the DNA is TGTGCCAGCAGCCGGAACCCGGGACAGGGGGCGTCGAGCAATCAGCCCCAGCATTTT.

The chain combines TRBV23-1 with TRBJ1-2; D is unclear. TRBV23-1 is marked as an open reading frame, function uncertain. The ends were cut back, 2 bases at V and 4 bases at J, with 17 bases in the middle. This CDR3 is built from 16 residues. The CDR3 bases are TGCGCCAGCAGTCAAAGGCGAAGCGACCGCACCTATGGCTACACCTTC. This encodes CASSQRRSDRTYGYTF.

The chain's CDR3 is CSVTSGPPEQYF. Written as DNA, the CDR3 is TGCAGCGTCACTAGCGGACCACCAGAGCAGTACTTC. This chain connects TRBV29-1 to TRBJ2-7; 8 positions match TRBD2. The germline V gene has CDR1 SQVTM and CDR2 ANQGSEA. The CDR3 loop spans 12 amino acids. Losses at the gene ends were 6 bases for V and 7 bases for J; bases not matched to a gene: 8.